The source of this TCR beta chain is a study of brain metastases from non-small cell lung cancer. Study outcomes and limitations: Brain metastases had lower T-cell infiltration than primary tumors. Expanded T-cell clones appeared in around 60% of brain metastases over primaries.

The germline V and J ends were trimmed by 4 bases and 13 bases, with 17 bases remaining between them. The CDR3 spans 13 residues. As to this clone: Antigen unknown.

Assay used: immunoSEQ multiplex PCR; TCRdb lists only in-frame clones, some missing. The data hold 14,000 to 15,000 clones, with over 75% observed a single time. Sequencing was carried out using primary lung tumor tissue. The sequence was collected from a donor aged 40 or older with non-small cell lung cancer. The J gene is TRBJ2-1, the V gene TRBV12-3 or TRBV12-4; no definite D call. The CDR3 sequence: CASSSTTVLIQFF. The CDR3 nucleotides read TGTGCCAGCAGTTCCACGACGGTCCTGATCCAGTTCTTC.